One and the same sample provided the 11 T cell receptor beta chains below, sequenced in a study of CXCR3-negative and CXCR3-positive naive CD8 T cells. These receptors are not linked to any known antigen. Via 5' RACE with UMI labels, TRB cDNA libraries were prepared. TCRdb re-called the 5' RACE reads and catalogs CDR3 proteins one per entry, DNA excluded. Its clone listing holds some 60,000 distinct CDR3 sequences. Study-level findings and limits: Higher TRB CDR3 hydrophobicity marked CXCR3-positive naive cells relative to CXCR3-negative naive cells.

The sample taken for sequencing was naive CXCR3+ CD8+ T cells from blood. Sample subset: CD45RO-CCR7+CD27+CD95- naive CD8+ T cells expressing CXCR3 (TNR3+). The source is a human donor in good health. Some clones in this sample may be carry-over from other donors' samples.

This rearrangement joins TRBV19 to TRBJ2-5; no DNA is available, so the TRBD2 call from TCRdb remains unchecked. The length of the CDR3 is 13 residues. Looked up from germline, CDR1 is LNHDA and CDR2 is SQIVND (reference sequence). CDR3: CASSIGLARTQYF.

The chain has TRBV4-2 and TRBJ2-7; the TRBD2 assignment by TCRdb is unverifiable without DNA. There are 17 residues in the CDR3. Germline V gives CDR1 LGHNA, CDR2 YNFKEQ. The CDR3 reads CASSQDDGLAASYEQYF.

V usage is TRBV12-3 or TRBV12-4 and J usage is TRBJ2-7. This CDR3 comprises 12 residues. This CDR3 reads CASSLSRSEQYF.

J is TRBJ2-5 and V is TRBV6-5; TCRdb designates TRBD2, a call that cannot be tested without DNA. The germline CDR1 and CDR2 sequences are MNHEY and SVGAGI. CDR3 length equals 14 residues. CDR3 sequence reads: CASSYLARGETQYF.

J is TRBJ2-7 and V is TRBV29-1; the TCRdb D gene call, TRBD1, has no DNA to confirm it. This CDR3 has 13 residues. Germline assignment: CDR1 SQVTM and CDR2 ANQGSEA. This CDR3 reads CSVKGTGPYEQYF.

The J gene is TRBJ2-5, the V gene TRBV7-3; TCRdb designates TRBD1, a call that cannot be tested without DNA. In germline, CDR1 is SGHTA, CDR2 FQGTGA. CDR3 length: 16 residues. This CDR3 is CASSLGTAPIQETQYF.

The CDR3 loop is CASSFSGQAFTDTQYF. V and J are TRBV5-6 and TRBJ2-3; the D gene TCRdb calls, TRBD1, cannot be checked with no DNA. Germline V gene data show CDR1 as SGHDT and CDR2 as YYEEEE. This CDR3 is built from 16 residues.

The rearrangement joins TRBV4-3 to TRBJ1-1; the TCRdb call, TRBD1, lacks DNA for checking. CDR3 length: 17 amino acids. The germline V gene has CDR1 LGHNA and CDR2 YSLEER. CDR3 residues: CASSQDGSRGVVTEAFF.

The CDR3 reads CASSPGHHSGANVLTF. This rearrangement joins TRBV7-3 to TRBJ2-6; TCRdb proposes TRBD1, but this gene call is untestable without DNA. The CDR3 length is 16 residues. CDR1 and CDR2 (germline): SGHTA, FQGTGA.

This sequence joins TRBV12-3 or TRBV12-4 and TRBJ1-5. The CDR3 sequence is 16 residues long. The CDR3 here is CASSFPLSGDNQPQHF.

V and J are TRBV10-2 and TRBJ2-1; TCRdb designates TRBD1, a call that cannot be tested without DNA. Per germline, CDR1 WSHSY and CDR2 SAAADI. The CDR3 length is 15 residues. The CDR3: CASSESGGPYNEQFF.